These T cell receptor beta chains were read from a single sample in a study of blood T cell repertoires in COVID-19. Profiled with immunoSEQ multiplex PCR; TCRdb holds only in-frame clones, not every one. The sample shows approximately 40,000 clones, about 85% of them seen only once. The sample was peripheral blood. The receptors were gathered from a man in his 60s with COVID-19, enrolled during active disease. Each CDR3 is given with its conserved first and last residue. Fields, in order: D gene, V gene, J gene, clone size, CDR3 DNA, CDR3 protein. A D gene is named only where the DNA matches it firmly. Only part of the rows carry a size: once, few, many, or a class if the clone is expanded.

TRBD1,TRBV10-3,TRBJ1-3,once,TGTGCCATCAGTGAAACCGGGACAGGGAAACTGGGAAACACCATATATTTT,CAISETGTGKLGNTIYF
TRBD1,TRBV24-1,TRBJ2-1,NA,TGTGCCACCAGTGATTCCCGGGACAGGGTCTATGAGCAGTTCTTC,CATSDSRDRVYEQFF
TRBD1,TRBV2,TRBJ1-6,NA,TGTGCCAGCAGTGCTGGGACAGGGAATTCACCCCTCCACTTT,CASSAGTGNSPLHF
TRBD2,TRBV30,TRBJ2-1,NA,TGTGCCTGGACTAGCGGGTACAATGAGCAGTTCTTC,CAWTSGYNEQFF
TRBD1,TRBV5-1,TRBJ2-2,NA,TGCGCCAGCAGTCAAGGGGGTACAGGGGCCACACTGTTTTTT,CASSQGGTGATLFF
NA,TRBV10-3,TRBJ1-6,NA,TGTGCCATCGCCGATGAAGCGAATTCACCCCTCCACTTT,CAIADEANSPLHF
NA,TRBV4-2,TRBJ2-2,NA,TGTGCCAGCAGCCAAGACCGGCAGGACGGGGAGCTGTTTTTT,CASSQDRQDGELFF
TRBD1,TRBV14,TRBJ2-1,NA,TGTGCCAGCAGCCAAGGGTGGGGGAACACAGGGGGAGATGAGCAGTTCTTC,CASSQGWGNTGGDEQFF
NA,TRBV19,TRBJ1-2,NA,TGTGCCAGTAGTACACGCTACGGAGGGTATGGCTACACCTTC,CASSTRYGGYGYTF
TRBD1,TRBV2,TRBJ2-7,NA,TGTGCCAGCGGGGGTCGTGGACAGGGGGCCTTATACGAGCAGTACTTC,CASGGRGQGALYEQYF
NA,TRBV5-1,TRBJ1-4,NA,TGCGCCAGCAGCTCTACAGGGCTGCAACTGTTTTTT,CASSSTGLQLFF
TRBD1,TRBV27,TRBJ1-1,NA,TGTGCCAGCAGTGCCCAGGGGGCCCACACTGAAGCTTTCTTT,CASSAQGAHTEAFF
TRBD1,TRBV12-3/TRBV12-4,TRBJ2-7,NA,TGTGCCAGCAGCCCCACAGGGGGAGGCGAGCAGTACTTC,CASSPTGGGEQYF
NA,TRBV27,TRBJ1-4,NA,TGTGCCAGCAGTTTGGTGCGGGGGGTGGGTAATGAAAAACTGTTTTTT,CASSLVRGVGNEKLFF
TRBD1,TRBV19,TRBJ1-3,NA,TGTGCCAGTCTAGGTTTGGGACAGGGCGAAAAGGCTGGAAACACCATATATTTT,CASLGLGQGEKAGNTIYF
NA,TRBV4-3,TRBJ2-7,NA,TGCGTCAGCAGCCAAGATCGACTCGTCTACGAGCAGTACTTC,CVSSQDRLVYEQYF
NA,TRBV6-6,TRBJ1-2,few,TGTGCCAGCAAGTCAGGCAACTATGGCTACACCTTC,CASKSGNYGYTF
NA,TRBV5-1,TRBJ1-4,NA,TGCGCCAGCAGCTTGGGGGTACAGGACCCAACTAATGAAAAACTGTTTTTT,CASSLGVQDPTNEKLFF
NA,TRBV12-3/TRBV12-4,TRBJ1-5,NA,TGTGCCAGCACTCGGCCGGGTCAGCCCCAGCATTTT,CASTRPGQPQHF
NA,TRBV13,TRBJ1-2,once,TGTGCCAGCAGGACGCGTGGGGGCAGCTATGGCTACACCTTC,CASRTRGGSYGYTF
NA,TRBV20-1,TRBJ1-2,few,TGCAGTGCTAGAGATATGGGCTACACCTTC,CSARDMGYTF
NA,TRBV6-5,TRBJ1-2,NA,TGTGCCAGCAGTTACGCAGGACTCCAGGGGGGCTACACCTTC,CASSYAGLQGGYTF
TRBD1,TRBV7-2,TRBJ2-1,NA,TGTGCCAGCAGCCCCGACAGGGGTAATGAGCAGTTCTTC,CASSPDRGNEQFF
NA,TRBV19,TRBJ1-2,NA,TGTGCCAGTAGTAAGGCGACGAGGAACTATGGCTACACCTTC,CASSKATRNYGYTF
TRBD1,TRBV7-2,TRBJ1-5,NA,TGTGCCAGCAGCTCAGATCCCGGACAGGGGGCTAGAAGCAATCAGCCCCAGCATTTT,CASSSDPGQGARSNQPQHF
NA,TRBV18,TRBJ2-5,once,TGTGCCAGCTCACCAGATTCCCGCGTGGAGACCCAGTACTTC,CASSPDSRVETQYF
NA,TRBV14,TRBJ2-2,NA,TGTGCCAGCAGCCCGCCGCGGAGCCTGAACACCGGGGAGCTGTTTTTT,CASSPPRSLNTGELFF
TRBD2,TRBV4-1,TRBJ2-3,NA,TGCGCCAGCAGCCAAAGTCTAGCGGACCGGGGTGATACGCAGTATTTT,CASSQSLADRGDTQYF
TRBD1,TRBV4-1,TRBJ1-4,NA,TGCGCCAGCAGCATCCGACAGGGGGCCTGGGAAAAACTGTTTTTT,CASSIRQGAWEKLFF
TRBD2,TRBV28,TRBJ2-7,NA,TGTGCCAGCGTCCTAGCGGGAGGATCTGTCTACGAGCAGTACTTC,CASVLAGGSVYEQYF
NA,TRBV7-8,TRBJ2-7,NA,TGTGCCAGCAGGTTGTCGGGTAGCACACTTTTCCTTGAGCCGGAAAGGTACTTC,CASRLSGSTLFLEPERYF
TRBD2,TRBV30,TRBJ2-5,NA,TGTGCCTCATCGGGACTAGCGGAAGAAGAGACCCAGTACTTC,CASSGLAEEETQYF
NA,TRBV2,TRBJ2-1,NA,TGTGCCAGCAGTGAAGAAGCGGGCGTTTACAATGAGCAGTTCTTC,CASSEEAGVYNEQFF
NA,TRBV7-2,TRBJ1-5,once,TGTGCCAGCAGCTTACTTTCAGGGAGGTATAGCAATCAGCCCCAGCATTTT,CASSLLSGRYSNQPQHF
TRBD1,TRBV28,TRBJ1-3,NA,TGTGCCAGCAGTCCCACAGGGGTTGGAAACACCATATATTTT,CASSPTGVGNTIYF
NA,TRBV25-1,TRBJ2-3,NA,TGTGCCAGCAAACCCCCGGGGACAGATACGCAGTATTTT,CASKPPGTDTQYF
NA,TRBV28,TRBJ2-4,NA,TGTGCCAGTTCCGACACCCCGACACTCATTCAGTACTTC,CASSDTPTLIQYF
NA,TRBV7-9,TRBJ2-4,NA,TGTGCCAGCAGCTCTCAGGGTGACATTCAGTACTTC,CASSSQGDIQYF
TRBD2,TRBV24-1,TRBJ2-3,NA,TGTGCCACCAGTGATTCCAGCGGGGTTGGCGCAGATACGCAGTATTTT,CATSDSSGVGADTQYF
TRBD2,TRBV30,TRBJ2-5,NA,TGTGCCTGGAGTCCCCGGGGAGGGAGAGAGACCCAGTACTTC,CAWSPRGGRETQYF
TRBD1,TRBV13,TRBJ1-6,NA,TGTGCCAGCAGCGATGGGACAGATAATTCACCCCTCCACTTT,CASSDGTDNSPLHF
TRBD1,TRBV7-9,TRBJ1-1,NA,TGTGCCAGCAGCCCCGGACAGGGTTTGGCTTTCTTT,CASSPGQGLAFF